Following are 26 T cell receptor beta chains from one sample sequenced in a study of immune evolution from preneoplasia to lung adenocarcinoma. Only in-frame clones appear in the TCRdb table, and some are missing; sequencing was by immunoSEQ multiplex PCR. The sample carries some 7,000 clones, more than 75% recorded once. The sequencing sample was made of FFPE adjacent normal lung tissue. The receptor source for this set is a person aged 55 to 79 with lung adenocarcinoma.

CDR3 region: CASSILPGQGGGEKLFF. In nucleotides, the CDR3 is TGTGCCAGTAGTATTCTTCCGGGACAGGGGGGAGGAGAAAAACTGTTTTTT. The V call is TRBV19, the J call TRBJ1-4, with TRBD1 identical over 11 bases. The CDR3 has 17 residues. Germline V gene lookup returns CDR1 LNHDA and CDR2 SQIVND (reference sequence). Germline trimming cut 3 bases from V and 8 bases from J; bases unmatched to any gene: 11.

V usage is TRBV6-5 and J usage is TRBJ1-4; D unresolved. The CDR3 totals 14 residues. CDR1 and CDR2 (germline): MNHEY, SVGAGI. The V end lost 2 bases, the J end lost 2 bases, and 6 bases lay between the germline ends. The CDR3 DNA is TGTGCCAGCAGTTACGATATCACTAATGAAAAACTGTTTTTT. Amino acid sequence: CASSYDITNEKLFF.

The rearrangement links TRBV28 to TRBJ2-1; 9 bases agree with TRBD1. V dropped 6 bases and J dropped 7; count of bases not matched to a gene: 4. CDR3 length equals 13 residues. Per germline, CDR1 MDHEN and CDR2 SYDVKM. The CDR3 DNA sequence: TGTGCCAGCAGAGGACAGGGGAGAAATGAGCAGTTCTTC. Residues: CASRGQGRNEQFF.

CDR3 DNA: TGTGCCAGCAGGTGGGGGGGCAGGAGCAATCAGCCCCAGCATTTT. Its protein is CASRWGGRSNQPQHF. The J gene is TRBJ1-5, the V gene TRBV28; a possible D gene is TRBD1 (6 bases). There are 15 residues in the CDR3. Looked up from germline, CDR1 is MDHEN and CDR2 is SYDVKM. V shed 6 bases and J shed 1 base, with 13 bases lying between them.

The V and J genes are TRBV23-1 and TRBJ1-3, with 7 bases lining up with TRBD1. TRBV23-1 is an ORF for which the function is uncertain. The CDR3 totals 15 residues. The V and J ends lost 6 bases and 3 bases, in that order; junction bases with no gene match: 8. CDR3 sequence reads: CASSRPTGIGNTIYF. In nucleotides, the CDR3 is TGCGCCAGCAGCCGCCCGACAGGGATTGGAAACACCATATATTTT.

The chain carries TRBV28 and TRBJ1-4; TRBD1 matches 9 bases. This CDR3 has 14 amino acids. Germline trimming cut 5 bases from V and 4 bases from J; bases unmatched to any gene: 2. From germline, CDR1 is MDHEN and CDR2 SYDVKM. CDR3 in DNA: TGTGCCAGCAGTCTGGACAGGGGTAATGAAAAACTGTTTTTT. Translation: CASSLDRGNEKLFF.

The gene calls are TRBV5-4 and TRBJ2-3, with no clear D. V was cut by 3 bases and J by 8 bases, with 13 bases left in between. The CDR3 extends over 13 amino acids. Looked up from germline, CDR1 is SGHNT and CDR2 is YYREEE (reference sequence). CDR3 DNA sequence: TGTGCCAGCAGCTCTTGGGGTCAGCTTACGCAGTATTTT. Residues: CASSSWGQLTQYF.

The rearrangement links TRBV7-6 to TRBJ1-1; 7 bases agree with TRBD1. V lost 5 bases, J lost 3 bases, and 3 bases stayed unmatched. The V gene's germline CDR1 is SGHVS and CDR2 FNYEAQ. This CDR3 has 13 residues. The DNA for the CDR3 is TGTGCCAGCAGCGCGCAGGGGGACACTGAAGCTTTCTTT. It codes for CASSAQGDTEAFF.

This chain joins TRBV28 and TRBJ1-5; 9 nucleotides align to TRBD1. V gave up 4 bases and J gave up 7 bases; unmatched junction bases: 8. Looked up from germline, CDR1 is MDHEN and CDR2 is SYDVKM. The CDR3 totals 15 residues. CDR3 nucleotide sequence: TGTGCCAGCAGTTCAGCGGGGACAGGGCGACAGCCCCAGCATTTT. This encodes CASSSAGTGRQPQHF.

This sequence joins TRBV4-2 and TRBJ1-4; 8 bases match TRBD1. CDR3 size: 18 residues. The germline CDR1 and CDR2 sequences are LGHNA and YNFKEQ. V lost 0 bases, J lost 6 bases, and 12 bases stayed unmatched. DNA for the CDR3: TGTGCCAGCAGCCAAGAGGACAGGGCCCACCTTTCCGATGAAAAACTGTTTTTT. Its protein product is CASSQEDRAHLSDEKLFF.

V is TRBV6-1 and J is TRBJ2-7, with 9 bases that match TRBD2. V shed 3 bases, J shed 3 bases, and the junction held 12 bases outside the gene matches. Germline V gene data show CDR1 as MNHNS and CDR2 as SASEGT. CDR3 length: 17 residues. CDR3 coding DNA: TGTGCCAGCAGTGAGACGGGACTAGCTGTCACCTTCTACGAGCAGTACTTC. Residues: CASSETGLAVTFYEQYF.

The chain employs TRBV4-2 and TRBJ1-3; perhaps TRBD1 as D (6 bases). V lost 3 bases, J lost 5 bases, and 17 bases lay in between. Germline CDR1 reads LGHNA; CDR2 reads YNFKEQ. This CDR3 region has 16 residues. The CDR3 protein is CASSHGGTKDRNTIYF. The CDR3 nucleotides are TGTGCCAGCAGCCATGGCGGGACAAAGGACAGAAACACCATATATTTT.

This clone showed up just a few times. The rearrangement joins TRBV30 to TRBJ2-5, with 15 nucleotides matching TRBD2. V gave up 5 bases and J gave up 5 bases; unmatched junction bases: 6. CDR1 is GTSNPN, CDR2 SVGIG, per germline (reference sequence). The CDR3 has 15 amino acids. CDR3 nucleotide sequence: TGTGCCTGGGGAAGGGGGACTAGCGGGGGGGAGACCCAGTACTTC. The encoded protein is CAWGRGTSGGETQYF.

V is TRBV6-6 and J is TRBJ2-1; D not resolved. The germline gives CDR1 MNHNY, CDR2 SVGAGI (reference sequence). With 4 bases removed from V and 6 bases from J, the gap between germline ends came to 16 bases. This CDR3 is 15 amino acids long. The DNA of the CDR3 is TGTGCCAGCAGTTCGGCGGCTAGTCAGGCCAATGAGCAGTTCTTC. This encodes CASSSAASQANEQFF.

The sample holds a few counts of this clone. The same CDR3 can be traced to other DNA sequences in this sample. This chain uses TRBV6-4 with TRBJ2-1, with D hard to call. V lost 5 bases and J lost 0, with 8 bases in between. CDR3 length: 14 residues. Germline lookup yields CDR1 MRHNA and CDR2 SNTAGT. The DNA for the CDR3 is TGTGCCAGCAGTCCAGAGAGCTCCTACAATGAGCAGTTCTTC. It encodes CASSPESSYNEQFF.

The chain has TRBV6-1 and TRBJ2-3, with D perhaps TRBD1 (6 bases). The CDR3 sequence is 14 residues long. The germline V gene has CDR1 MNHNS and CDR2 SASEGT. With 7 bases removed from V and 2 bases from J, the gap between germline ends came to 13 bases. The CDR3 region is CASIPGQFTDTQYF. Written as DNA, the CDR3 is TGTGCCAGCATCCCCGGACAGTTCACAGATACGCAGTATTTT.

CDR3 coding DNA: TGTGCCAGCAGCTTAGAAGTTAGGGTCTACGAGCAGTACTTC. Protein product: CASSLEVRVYEQYF. The V and J genes are TRBV7-9 and TRBJ2-7; no firm D call. This CDR3 comprises 14 residues. Between the trimmed V and J ends, which lost 1 base and 3 bases, there was a span of 10 bases. CDR1 SEHNR and CDR2 FQNEAQ come from the germline V gene (reference sequence). Using reference TRBV7-9 and TRBJ2-7 for the parts outside the CDR3, the full variable domain is DTGVSQNPRHKITKRGQNVTFRCDPISEHNRLYWYRQTLGQGPEFLTYFQNEAQLEKSRLLSDRFSAERPKGSFSTLEIQRTEQGDSAMYLCASSLEVRVYEQYFGPGTRLTVT.

V is TRBV10-3 and J is TRBJ1-5, with 12 bases that match TRBD1. The junction had 7 bases not matched to a gene; V was cut back by 4 bases and J by 6 bases. Looked up from germline, CDR1 is ENHRY and CDR2 is SYGVKD. The CDR3 is 16 amino acids. The DNA of the CDR3 is TGTGCCATCAGTGGTTCCGGGACAGGGGGCGTTCAGCCCCAGCATTTT. The encoded protein is CAISGSGTGGVQPQHF.

J is TRBJ1-1 and V is TRBV12-2; the D segment call TRBD1 is taken from the table without a DNA check. TRBV12-2 is recorded as a pseudogene. The CDR3 length is 15 residues. The CDR3 nucleotides are TGTGCAAGTCGCTTAGCAAACAGGCGGAACACTGAAGCTTTCTTT. Translated: CASRLANRRNTEAFF.

The chain combines TRBV25-1 with TRBJ2-1, with 10 bases identical to TRBD2. After removal of 4 bases from V and 12 bases from J, the junction contained 9 bases not matched to a gene. The CDR3 loop spans 14 amino acids. CDR1 and CDR2 from the germline V gene are MGHDK and SYGVNS. This CDR3 is CASSGVQREGLQFF. In DNA form, the CDR3 reads TGTGCCAGCAGTGGCGTCCAGCGGGAGGGCCTGCAGTTCTTC.

This sequence joins TRBV28 and TRBJ1-5; possible D gene TRBD1, 6 bases. This CDR3 region has 14 residues. Germline CDR1 MDHEN, CDR2 SYDVKM. V dropped 7 bases and J dropped 7 bases, with 17 bases sitting between them. This chain's CDR3 is CASKFVGARQPQHF. CDR3 DNA: TGTGCCAGCAAGTTTGTGGGGGCCAGGCAGCCCCAGCATTTT.

J is TRBJ2-7 and V is TRBV4-1, with 9 bases fitting TRBD1. This CDR3 spans 15 amino acids. CDR1 is MGHRA, CDR2 YSYEKL, per germline. Losses at the gene ends were 2 bases for V and 3 bases for J; bases not matched to a gene: 5. For the CDR3, the DNA is TGCGCCAGCAGCCAACTGCCGGGACAGGGCTACGAGCAGTACTTC. Its protein product is CASSQLPGQGYEQYF.

The CDR3 coding sequence is TGTGCCAGCGTTATGAGGGTGGACACCGGGGAGCTGTTTTTT. This gives the protein CASVMRVDTGELFF. The chain combines TRBV2 with TRBJ2-2, with a tentative D call TRBD2 (5 bases). The CDR3 runs 14 residues. Germline CDR1 is SNHLY and CDR2 is FYNNEI. The V and J ends lost 8 bases and 3 bases respectively, with 13 bases between them.

This chain uses TRBV6-1 with TRBJ2-7; 8 bases agree with TRBD1. Germline CDR1 reads MNHNS; CDR2 reads SASEGT. The CDR3 has 15 residues. Germline trimming cut 6 bases from V and 2 bases from J; bases unmatched to any gene: 9. CDR3 in amino acids: CASRDGTGATYEQYV. CDR3 coding DNA: TGTGCCAGCAGGGACGGGACAGGAGCTACCTACGAGCAGTACGTC.

The V gene is TRBV7-2, the J gene TRBJ2-3; possible D gene TRBD2, 6 bases. V shed 2 bases and J shed 5 bases, with 17 bases lying between them. The CDR3 length is 16 residues. CDR1 is SGHTA, CDR2 FQGNSA, per germline. CDR3 loop: CASSLLRGTVVDTQYF. CDR3 in DNA: TGTGCCAGCAGCTTACTCCGCGGGACGGTGGTAGATACGCAGTATTTT.

This clone appeared once. V and J are TRBV28 and TRBJ2-1; TRBD1 or TRBD2 may be the D gene (5 bases each). Looked up from germline, CDR1 is MDHEN and CDR2 is SYDVKM. CDR3 length: 14 residues. V lost 7 bases, J lost 4 bases, and 14 bases lay in between. CDR3 protein: CASNPPGPYNEQFF. CDR3 DNA: TGTGCCAGCAACCCCCCGGGACCTTACAATGAGCAGTTCTTC.